This TCR beta chain was sequenced for a study of T-cell reconstitution after alpha-beta-depleted transplantation in children. Overall study results and limits: T-cell numbers and diversity one year post-transplant derived largely from freshly generated T cells. It was surviving recipient T cells and thymic progenitors that gave some patients high TCRbeta diversity at day 60. Alpha-beta T cells present about two months after transplant were reported to originate from several hundred expanded graft clones.

Unique molecular identifiers were incorporated into the prepared TCRbeta library. One entry per CDR3 protein results from TCRdb running MiXCR on the PCR reads. Here the sample spans 500,000 to 750,000 distinct CDR3 sequences, 13% being singletons. On this clonotype itself: Its target is not known.

Trimming at V came to 4 bases and at J to 7 bases, leaving 3 bases not matched to a gene. Germline V CDR1 and CDR2: SGHRS, YFSETQ. The CDR3 is 13 residues long. This chain joins TRBV5-1 and TRBJ1-2; 11 bases match TRBD1. The starting material was PBMCs, mostly from graft donor cells, obtained 360 days after TCRalphabeta/CD19-depleted stem cell transplant. The receptor's source is a male patient between 5 and 17 years old who had a stem cell transplant for acute myeloid leukemia, so the T cells may come from the graft donor. DNA for the CDR3: TGCGCCAGCAGCAGGGGACAGGGGGTTGGCTACACCTTC. Its translation: CASSRGQGVGYTF.